This is a list of T cell receptor beta chains from one sample in a study of T cell responses to AZD1222 COVID-19 vaccine. TCRdb keeps only in-frame clones here, not all; method: immunoSEQ multiplex PCR. The sample lists more than 95,000 clones; over 75% were seen once. The material was peripheral blood, obtained on day 0 of AZD1222 vaccination. These receptors were taken from an adult in good health. The CDR3 runs from the conserved cysteine through the conserved F or W. A D gene is named only where the DNA matches it firmly. Clone size is given for some rows only: seen once, a few or many times, or a class if the clone is expanded.

V	J	D	size	length	DNA	CDR3
TRBV29-1	TRBJ2-7	.	.	18	TGCAGCGTTGGTTTGAAGAAACTAGACTACCCAAAGGTCTACGAGCAGTACTTC	CSVGLKKLDYPKVYEQYF
TRBV5-4	TRBJ2-3	.	.	16	TGTGCCAGCAGCCGGGGCATGACAGCGTTGACAGATACGCAGTATTTT	CASSRGMTALTDTQYF
TRBV11-3	TRBJ2-2	TRBD2	.	16	TGTGCCAGCAGCTCCGGGACTAGCGGGCGGGCGGGGGAGCTGTTTTTT	CASSSGTSGRAGELFF
TRBV28	TRBJ1-6	TRBD1	.	15	TGTGCCAGCAGTGGTGCGGGGACAGGGGATTCACCCCTCCACTTT	CASSGAGTGDSPLHF
TRBV5-1	TRBJ1-1	TRBD1	once	14	TGCGCCAGCAGCGTGACAGGGGGCCTCACTGAAGCTTTCTTT	CASSVTGGLTEAFF
TRBV28	TRBJ1-1	.	.	12	TGTGCCAGCAGTTCGTCCAGCACTGAAGCTTTCTTT	CASSSSSTEAFF
TRBV20-1	TRBJ2-2	.	.	16	TGCAGTGCTAGTAACTTGGGGGAAAAGGTTGCCGGGGAGCTGTTTTTT	CSASNLGEKVAGELFF
TRBV6-6	TRBJ1-3	.	.	12	TGTGCCCCTGGGGGTTCTGGAAACACCATATATTTT	CAPGGSGNTIYF
TRBV6-5	TRBJ2-7	TRBD1	.	14	TGTGCCAGCAGCCGCGGACAGGGCCTCTACGAGCAGTACTTC	CASSRGQGLYEQYF
TRBV3-1/TRBV3-2	TRBJ2-7	TRBD2	.	15	TGTGCCAGCAGCTTTATAGCGGGAGGGAAGTACGAGCAGTACTTC	CASSFIAGGKYEQYF
TRBV27	TRBJ2-7	TRBD2	.	16	TGTGCCAGCAGTTTACGGGGGGTGGCAGGCTCCTACGAGCAGTACTTC	CASSLRGVAGSYEQYF
TRBV15	TRBJ1-2	.	.	13	TGTGCCACCAGCAGAGTACGTAGTGCTGGCTACACCTTC	CATSRVRSAGYTF
TRBV29-1	TRBJ1-1	.	.	13	TGCAGCGTTGAACGCGGGGGCTACACTGAAGCTTTCTTT	CSVERGGYTEAFF
TRBV11-1	TRBJ2-7	.	.	14	TGTGCCAGCAGCCCGCGCACGCGTACCTACGAGCAGTACTTC	CASSPRTRTYEQYF
TRBV7-2	TRBJ1-3	.	.	15	TGTGCCAGCAGCTTAAAAGCAAGCTCTGGAAACACCATATATTTT	CASSLKASSGNTIYF
TRBV6-2/TRBV6-3	TRBJ2-1	TRBD2	.	15	TGTGCCAGCAGTCGAGATAGCGGGAGCTACAATGAGCAGTTCTTC	CASSRDSGSYNEQFF
TRBV4-1	TRBJ1-6	.	.	13	TGCGCCAGCAGCCAGGGCTTGAATTCACCCCTCCACTTT	CASSQGLNSPLHF
TRBV27	TRBJ2-1	.	.	13	TGTGCCAGCAGTTTAGCTAGTTTGAATGAGCAGTTCTTC	CASSLASLNEQFF
TRBV6-1	TRBJ1-5	TRBD1	.	16	TGTGCCAGCAGTGATAGGGGACAGGGTCACAGTCAGCCCCAGCATTTT	CASSDRGQGHSQPQHF
TRBV3-1/TRBV3-2	TRBJ2-6	.	.	18	TGTGCCAGCAGCCCCAAACCTGCGGGACACTCTGGGGCCAACGTCCTGACTTTC	CASSPKPAGHSGANVLTF
TRBV10-3	TRBJ1-2	.	.	13	TGTGCCATCAGGGGCGTGGGGGGCGATGGCTACACCTTC	CAIRGVGGDGYTF
TRBV10-3	TRBJ1-2	TRBD1	.	13	TGTGCCATCAGGCCGACAGGGGATGACGGCTACACCTTC	CAIRPTGDDGYTF
TRBV7-2	TRBJ2-1	.	.	14	TGTGCCAGCAGCTTAGATCTGGGTATTGCGGAGCAGTTCTTC	CASSLDLGIAEQFF
TRBV10-3	TRBJ1-6	.	.	14	TGTGCCATCAGTGATGGACTCCATAATTCACCCCTCCACTTT	CAISDGLHNSPLHF